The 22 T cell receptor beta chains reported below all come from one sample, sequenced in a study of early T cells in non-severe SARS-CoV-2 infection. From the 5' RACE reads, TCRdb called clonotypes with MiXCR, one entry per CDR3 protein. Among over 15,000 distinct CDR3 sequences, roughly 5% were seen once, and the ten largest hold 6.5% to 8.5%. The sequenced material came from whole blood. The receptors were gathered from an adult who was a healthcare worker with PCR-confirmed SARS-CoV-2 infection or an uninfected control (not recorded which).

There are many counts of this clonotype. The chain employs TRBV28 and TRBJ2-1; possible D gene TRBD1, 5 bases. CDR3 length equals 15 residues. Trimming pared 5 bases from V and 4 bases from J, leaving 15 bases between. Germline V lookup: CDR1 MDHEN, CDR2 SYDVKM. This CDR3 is CASSPGRKGYNEQFF. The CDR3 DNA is TGTGCCAGCAGTCCAGGGCGGAAGGGGTACAATGAGCAGTTCTTC.

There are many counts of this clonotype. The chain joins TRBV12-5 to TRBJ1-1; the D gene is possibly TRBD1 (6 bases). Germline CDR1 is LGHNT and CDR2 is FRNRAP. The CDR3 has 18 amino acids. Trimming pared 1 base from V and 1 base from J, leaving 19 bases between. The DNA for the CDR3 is TGTGCTAGTGGTTTGGCCCCAGACAGGAGGAGAAGGAACACTGAAGCTTTCTTT. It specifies CASGLAPDRRRRNTEAFF.

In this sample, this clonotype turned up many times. CDR3 sequence reads: CASSHLGRDYGYTF. CDR3 bases: TGCGCCAGCAGCCATCTAGGGAGGGACTATGGCTACACCTTC. The gene calls are TRBV4-1 and TRBJ1-2; D is unresolved. The CDR3 extends over 14 amino acids. Between the trimmed V and J ends, which lost 3 bases and 3 bases, there was a span of 11 bases. Germline V gene data show CDR1 as MGHRA and CDR2 as YSYEKL.

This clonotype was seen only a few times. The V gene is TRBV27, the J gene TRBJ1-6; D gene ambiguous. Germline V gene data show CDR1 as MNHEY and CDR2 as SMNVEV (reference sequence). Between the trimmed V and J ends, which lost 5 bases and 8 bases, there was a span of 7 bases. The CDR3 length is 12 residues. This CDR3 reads CASSDLYSPLHF. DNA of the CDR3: TGTGCCAGCAGTGACCTCTATTCACCCCTCCACTTT.

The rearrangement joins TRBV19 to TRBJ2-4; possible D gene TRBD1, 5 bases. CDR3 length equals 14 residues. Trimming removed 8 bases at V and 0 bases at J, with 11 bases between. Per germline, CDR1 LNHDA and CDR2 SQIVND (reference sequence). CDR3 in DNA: TGTGCCAGTCAAGACAGTATAGCCAAAAACATTCAGTACTTC. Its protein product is CASQDSIAKNIQYF.

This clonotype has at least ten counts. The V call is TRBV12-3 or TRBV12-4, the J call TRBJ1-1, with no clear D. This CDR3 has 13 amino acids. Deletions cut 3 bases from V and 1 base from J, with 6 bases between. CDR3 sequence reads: CASSFGRNTEAFF. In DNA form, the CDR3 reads TGTGCCAGCAGTTTTGGGAGGAACACTGAAGCTTTCTTT.

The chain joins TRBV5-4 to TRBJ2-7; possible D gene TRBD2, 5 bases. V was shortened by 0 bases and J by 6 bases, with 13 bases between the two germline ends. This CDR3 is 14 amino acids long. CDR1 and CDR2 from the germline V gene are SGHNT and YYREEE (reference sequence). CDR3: CASSLEGAIGEQYF. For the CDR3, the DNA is TGTGCCAGCAGCTTGGAGGGAGCTATCGGCGAGCAGTACTTC.

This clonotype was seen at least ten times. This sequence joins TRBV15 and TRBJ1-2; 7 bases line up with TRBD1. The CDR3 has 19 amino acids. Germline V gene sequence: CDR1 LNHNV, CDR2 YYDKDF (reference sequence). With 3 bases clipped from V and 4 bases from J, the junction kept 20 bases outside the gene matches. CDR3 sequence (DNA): TGTGCCACCAGCAGGGGACAGTTATCTATCGCGGGGGTTCTCTATGGCTACACCTTC. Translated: CATSRGQLSIAGVLYGYTF.

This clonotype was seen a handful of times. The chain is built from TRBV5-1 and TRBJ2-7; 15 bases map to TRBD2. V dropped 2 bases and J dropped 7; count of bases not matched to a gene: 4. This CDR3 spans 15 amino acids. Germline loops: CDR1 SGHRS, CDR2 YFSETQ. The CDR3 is CASSFGTSGRLEQYF. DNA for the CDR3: TGCGCCAGCAGCTTTGGGACTAGCGGGAGGCTTGAGCAGTACTTC.

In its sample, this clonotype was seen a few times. CDR3 residues: CSVTTGTGYNSPLHF. CDR3 sequence (DNA): TGCAGCGTCACAACCGGGACAGGCTATAATTCACCCCTCCACTTT. J is TRBJ1-6 and V is TRBV29-1; 8 bases match TRBD1. V shed 6 bases, J shed 3 bases, and the junction held 7 bases outside the gene matches. This CDR3 region has 15 residues. CDR1 is SQVTM, CDR2 ANQGSEA, per germline.

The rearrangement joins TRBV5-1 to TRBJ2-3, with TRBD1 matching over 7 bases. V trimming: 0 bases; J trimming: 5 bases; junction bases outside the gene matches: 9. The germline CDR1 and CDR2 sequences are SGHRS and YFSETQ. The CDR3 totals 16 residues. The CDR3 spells CASSLERGQRGDTQYF. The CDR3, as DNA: TGCGCCAGCAGCTTGGAAAGGGGGCAGAGGGGAGATACGCAGTATTTT. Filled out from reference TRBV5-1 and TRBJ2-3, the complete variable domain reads KAGVTQTPRYLIKTRGQQVTLSCSPISGHRSVSWYQQTPGQGLQFLFEYFSETQRNKGNFPGRFSGRQFSNSRSEMNVSTLELGDSALYLCASSLERGQRGDTQYFGPGTRLTVL.

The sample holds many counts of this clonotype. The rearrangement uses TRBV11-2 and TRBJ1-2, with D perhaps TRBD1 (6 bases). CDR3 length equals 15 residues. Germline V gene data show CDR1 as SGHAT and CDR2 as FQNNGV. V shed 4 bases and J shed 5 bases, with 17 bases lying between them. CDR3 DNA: TGTGCCAGCAGCTCACATTCAACAGGGTCGTATGGCTACACCTTC. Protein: CASSSHSTGSYGYTF.

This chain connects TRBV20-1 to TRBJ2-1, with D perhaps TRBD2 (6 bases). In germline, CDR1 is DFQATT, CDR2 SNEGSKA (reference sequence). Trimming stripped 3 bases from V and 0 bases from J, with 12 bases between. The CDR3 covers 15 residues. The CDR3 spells CSASGSGNSYNEQFF. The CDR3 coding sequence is TGCAGTGCTAGCGGGAGCGGTAACTCCTACAATGAGCAGTTCTTC.

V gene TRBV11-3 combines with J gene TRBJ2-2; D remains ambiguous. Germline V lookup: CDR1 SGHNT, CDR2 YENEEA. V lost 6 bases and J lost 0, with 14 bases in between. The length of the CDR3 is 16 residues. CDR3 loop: CASRLRGSANTGELFF. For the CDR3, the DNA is TGTGCCAGCAGGCTTAGAGGCAGCGCGAACACCGGGGAGCTGTTTTTT.

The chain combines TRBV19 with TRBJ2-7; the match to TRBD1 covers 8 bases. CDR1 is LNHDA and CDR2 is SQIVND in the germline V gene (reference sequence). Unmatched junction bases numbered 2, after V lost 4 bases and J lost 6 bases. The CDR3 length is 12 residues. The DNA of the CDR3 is TGTGCCAGTAGTACAGGGGGCATCGAGCAGTACTTC. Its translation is CASSTGGIEQYF.

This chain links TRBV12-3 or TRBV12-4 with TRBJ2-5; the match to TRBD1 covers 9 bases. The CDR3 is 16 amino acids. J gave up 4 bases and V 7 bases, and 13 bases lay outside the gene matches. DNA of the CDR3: TGTGCCAGCACCTTAGAGAGTGGGACAGGGACAGAGACCCAGTACTTC. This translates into CASTLESGTGTETQYF.

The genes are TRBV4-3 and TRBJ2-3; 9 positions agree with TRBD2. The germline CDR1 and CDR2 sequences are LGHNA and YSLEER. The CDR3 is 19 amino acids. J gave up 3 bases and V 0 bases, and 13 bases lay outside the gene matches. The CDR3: CASSQDWGPASGTTDTQYF. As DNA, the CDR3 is TGCGCCAGCAGCCAAGATTGGGGGCCGGCTAGCGGGACTACAGATACGCAGTATTTT.

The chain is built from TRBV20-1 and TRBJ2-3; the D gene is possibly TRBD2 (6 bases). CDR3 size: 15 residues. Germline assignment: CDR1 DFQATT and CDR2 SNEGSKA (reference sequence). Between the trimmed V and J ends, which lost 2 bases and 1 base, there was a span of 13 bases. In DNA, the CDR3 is TGCAGTGCTAGAATCCAGCGGGTAGGCACAGATACGCAGTATTTT. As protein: CSARIQRVGTDTQYF.

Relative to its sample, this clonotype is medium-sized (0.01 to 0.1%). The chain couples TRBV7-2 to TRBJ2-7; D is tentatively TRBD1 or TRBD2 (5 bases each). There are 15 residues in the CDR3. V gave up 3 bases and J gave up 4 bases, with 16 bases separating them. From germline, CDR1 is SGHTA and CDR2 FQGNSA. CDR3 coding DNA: TGTGCCAGCAGCTTGAAGACAGTCGGGATATACGAGCAGTACTTC. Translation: CASSLKTVGIYEQYF.

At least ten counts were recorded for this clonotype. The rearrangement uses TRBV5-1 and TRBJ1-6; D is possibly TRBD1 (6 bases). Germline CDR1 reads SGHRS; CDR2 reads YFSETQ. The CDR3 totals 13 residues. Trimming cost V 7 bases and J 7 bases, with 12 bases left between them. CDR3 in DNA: TGCGCCAGCGGCGACAGGCCCAATTCACCCCTCCACTTT. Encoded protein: CASGDRPNSPLHF.

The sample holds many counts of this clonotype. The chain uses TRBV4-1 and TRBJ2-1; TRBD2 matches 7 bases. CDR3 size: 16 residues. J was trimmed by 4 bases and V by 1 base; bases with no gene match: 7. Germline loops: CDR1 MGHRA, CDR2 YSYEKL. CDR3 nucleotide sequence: TGCGCCAGCAGCCAAGCGGGCGGGAGTGCTTACAATGAGCAGTTCTTC. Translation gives CASSQAGGSAYNEQFF.

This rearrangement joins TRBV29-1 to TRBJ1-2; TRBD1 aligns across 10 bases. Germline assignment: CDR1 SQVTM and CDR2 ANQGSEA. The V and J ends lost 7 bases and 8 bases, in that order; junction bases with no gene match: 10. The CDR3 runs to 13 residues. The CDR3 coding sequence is TGCAGCGAACGACAGGGGGCGCCGGGAGGCTACACCTTC. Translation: CSERQGAPGGYTF.